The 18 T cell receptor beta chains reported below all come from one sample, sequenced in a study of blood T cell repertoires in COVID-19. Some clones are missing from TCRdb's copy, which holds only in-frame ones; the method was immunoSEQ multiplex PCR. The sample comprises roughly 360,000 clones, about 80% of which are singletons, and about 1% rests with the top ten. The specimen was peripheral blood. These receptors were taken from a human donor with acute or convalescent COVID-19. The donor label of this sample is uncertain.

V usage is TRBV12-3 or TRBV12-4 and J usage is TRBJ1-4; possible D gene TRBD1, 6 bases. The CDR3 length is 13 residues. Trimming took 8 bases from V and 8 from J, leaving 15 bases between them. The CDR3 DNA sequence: TGTGCCAGCCGGATCCGGGACACCGAAAAACTGTTTTTT. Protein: CASRIRDTEKLFF.

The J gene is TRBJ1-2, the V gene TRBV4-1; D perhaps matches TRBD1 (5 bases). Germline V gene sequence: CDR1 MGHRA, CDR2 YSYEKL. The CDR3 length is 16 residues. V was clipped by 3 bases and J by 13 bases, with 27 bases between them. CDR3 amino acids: CASSHRSPEGPFVSTF. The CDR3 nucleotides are TGCGCCAGCAGCCACCGATCTCCGGAGGGACCCTTCGTTTCCACCTTC.

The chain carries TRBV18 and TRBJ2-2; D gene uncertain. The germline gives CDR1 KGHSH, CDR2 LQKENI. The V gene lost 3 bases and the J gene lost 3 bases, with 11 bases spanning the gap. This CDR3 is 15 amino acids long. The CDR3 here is CASSPDSLDTGELFF. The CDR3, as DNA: TGTGCCAGCTCACCTGACTCCCTGGACACCGGGGAGCTGTTTTTT.

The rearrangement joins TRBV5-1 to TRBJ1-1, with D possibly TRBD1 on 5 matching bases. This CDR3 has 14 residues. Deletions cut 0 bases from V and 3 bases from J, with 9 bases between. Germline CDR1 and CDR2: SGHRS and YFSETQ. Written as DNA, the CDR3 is TGCGCCAGCAGCTTGGCAGGGTTCGACACTGAAGCTTTCTTT. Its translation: CASSLAGFDTEAFF.

Here the CDR3 DNA reads TGTGCCTGCCCGATGACAGGAGCTGGCTACGAGCAGTACTTC. It yields the protein CACPMTGAGYEQYF. The rearrangement links TRBV30 to TRBJ2-7, with D possibly TRBD1 on 6 matching bases. The V gene's germline CDR1 is GTSNPN and CDR2 SVGIG (reference sequence). CDR3 length: 14 residues. V lost 6 bases and J 3 bases, leaving 18 bases between the germline ends.

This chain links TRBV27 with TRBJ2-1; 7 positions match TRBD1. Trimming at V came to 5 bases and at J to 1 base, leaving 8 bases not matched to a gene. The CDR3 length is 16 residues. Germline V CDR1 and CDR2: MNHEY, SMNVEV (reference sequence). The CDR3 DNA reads TGTGCCAGCAGTGTCTCGCCAGGGGGTTCCTACAATGAGCAGTTCTTC. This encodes CASSVSPGGSYNEQFF.

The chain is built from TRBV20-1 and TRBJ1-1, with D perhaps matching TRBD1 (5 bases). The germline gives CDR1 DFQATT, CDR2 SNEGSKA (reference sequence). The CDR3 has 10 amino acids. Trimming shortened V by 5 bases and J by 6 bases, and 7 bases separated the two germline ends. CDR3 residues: CSAAGAEAFF. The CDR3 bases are TGCAGTGCTGCGGGGGCTGAAGCTTTCTTT.

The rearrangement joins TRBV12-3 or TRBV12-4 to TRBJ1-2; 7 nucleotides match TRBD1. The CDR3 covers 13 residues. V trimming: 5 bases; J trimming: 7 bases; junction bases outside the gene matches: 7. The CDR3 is CASSTDRVGGYTF. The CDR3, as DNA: TGTGCCAGCAGTACCGACAGGGTCGGTGGCTACACCTTC.

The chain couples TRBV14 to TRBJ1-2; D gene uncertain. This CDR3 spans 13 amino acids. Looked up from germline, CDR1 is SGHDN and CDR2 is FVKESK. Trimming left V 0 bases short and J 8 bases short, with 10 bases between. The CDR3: CASSQDRVSGYTF. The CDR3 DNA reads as TGTGCCAGCAGCCAAGACCGTGTTAGCGGCTACACCTTC.

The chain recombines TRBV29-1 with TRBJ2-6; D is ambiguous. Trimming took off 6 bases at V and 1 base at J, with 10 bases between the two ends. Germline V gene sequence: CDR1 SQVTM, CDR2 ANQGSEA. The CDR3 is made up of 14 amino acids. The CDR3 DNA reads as TGCAGCGTCGGAGCCCAGTCTGGGGCCAACGTCCTGACTTTC. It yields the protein CSVGAQSGANVLTF.

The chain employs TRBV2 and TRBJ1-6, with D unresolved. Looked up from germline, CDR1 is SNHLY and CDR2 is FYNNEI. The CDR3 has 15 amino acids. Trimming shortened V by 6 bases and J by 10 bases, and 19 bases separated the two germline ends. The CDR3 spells CASREGWATDSPLHF. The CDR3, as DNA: TGTGCCAGCAGGGAGGGATGGGCGACTGACTCACCCCTCCACTTT.

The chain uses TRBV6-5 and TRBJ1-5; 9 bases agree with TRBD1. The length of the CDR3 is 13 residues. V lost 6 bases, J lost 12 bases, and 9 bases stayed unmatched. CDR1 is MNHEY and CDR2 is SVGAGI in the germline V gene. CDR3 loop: CASSPRDREGQHF. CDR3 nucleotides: TGTGCCAGCAGCCCAAGGGACAGGGAGGGCCAGCATTTT.

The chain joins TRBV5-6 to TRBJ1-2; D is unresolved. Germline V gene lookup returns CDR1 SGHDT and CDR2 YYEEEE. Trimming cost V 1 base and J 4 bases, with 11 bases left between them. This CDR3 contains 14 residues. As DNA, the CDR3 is TGTGCCAGCAGCTTGTCCCGCGTCCTCTATGGCTACACCTTC. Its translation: CASSLSRVLYGYTF. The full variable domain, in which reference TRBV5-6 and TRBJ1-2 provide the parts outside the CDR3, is DAGVTQSPTHLIKTRGQQVTLRCSPKSGHDTVSWYQQALGQGPQFIFQYYEEEERQRGNFPDRFSGHQFPNYSSELNVNALLLGDSALYLCASSLSRVLYGYTFGSGTRLTVV.

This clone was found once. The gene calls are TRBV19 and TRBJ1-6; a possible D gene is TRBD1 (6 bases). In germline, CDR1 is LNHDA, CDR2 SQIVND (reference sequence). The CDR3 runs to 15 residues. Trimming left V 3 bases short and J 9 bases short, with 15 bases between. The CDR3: CASSMSGGGSSPLHF. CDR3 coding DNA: TGTGCCAGTAGTATGTCTGGTGGGGGCAGTTCACCCCTCCACTTT.

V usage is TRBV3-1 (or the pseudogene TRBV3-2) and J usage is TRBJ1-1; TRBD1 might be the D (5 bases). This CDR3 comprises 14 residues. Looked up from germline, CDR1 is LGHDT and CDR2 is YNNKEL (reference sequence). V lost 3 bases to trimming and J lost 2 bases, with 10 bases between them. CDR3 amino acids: CASSQGRANTEAFF. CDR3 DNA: TGTGCCAGCAGCCAGGGCAGGGCAAACACTGAAGCTTTCTTT.

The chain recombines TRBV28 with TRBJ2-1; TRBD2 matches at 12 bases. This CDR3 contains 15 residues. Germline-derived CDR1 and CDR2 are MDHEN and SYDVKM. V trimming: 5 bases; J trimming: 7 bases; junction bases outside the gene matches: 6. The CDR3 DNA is TGTGCCAGCAGTGACGCTAGCGGGGGGGCAAATGAGCAGTTCTTC. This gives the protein CASSDASGGANEQFF. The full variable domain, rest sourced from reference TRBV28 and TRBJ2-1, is DVKVTQSSRYLVKRTGEKVFLECVQDMDHENMFWYRQDPGLGLRLIYFSYDVKMKEKGDIPEGYSVSREKKERFSLILESASTNQTSMYLCASSDASGGANEQFFGPGTRLTVL.

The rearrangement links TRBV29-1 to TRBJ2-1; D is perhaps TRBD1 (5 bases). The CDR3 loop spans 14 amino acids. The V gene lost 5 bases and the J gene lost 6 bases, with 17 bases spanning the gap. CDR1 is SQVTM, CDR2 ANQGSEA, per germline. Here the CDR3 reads CSVRRQTQLNEQFF. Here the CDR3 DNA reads TGCAGCGTTCGGCGACAGACACAGCTCAATGAGCAGTTCTTC.

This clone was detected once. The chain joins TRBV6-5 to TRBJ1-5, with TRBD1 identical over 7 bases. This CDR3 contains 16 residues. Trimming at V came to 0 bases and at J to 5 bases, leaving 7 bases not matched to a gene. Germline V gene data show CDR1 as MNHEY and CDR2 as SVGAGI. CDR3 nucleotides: TGTGCCAGCAGTTACTCTTACAGGGGAAACCATCAGCCCCAGCATTTT. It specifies CASSYSYRGNHQPQHF.